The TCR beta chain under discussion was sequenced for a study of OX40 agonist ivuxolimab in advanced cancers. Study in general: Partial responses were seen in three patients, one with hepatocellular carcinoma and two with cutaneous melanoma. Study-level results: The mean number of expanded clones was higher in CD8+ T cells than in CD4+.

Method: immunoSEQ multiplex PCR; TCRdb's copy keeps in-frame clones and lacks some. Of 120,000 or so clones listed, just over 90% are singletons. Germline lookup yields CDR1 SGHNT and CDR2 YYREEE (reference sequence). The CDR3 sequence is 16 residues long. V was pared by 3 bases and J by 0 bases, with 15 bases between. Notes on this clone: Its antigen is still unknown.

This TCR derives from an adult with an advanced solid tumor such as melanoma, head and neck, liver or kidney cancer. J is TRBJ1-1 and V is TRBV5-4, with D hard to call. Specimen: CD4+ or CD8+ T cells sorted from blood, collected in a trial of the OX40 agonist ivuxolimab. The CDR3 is CASSSPGPHMNTEAFF. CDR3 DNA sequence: TGTGCCAGCAGCTCCCCAGGCCCACACATGAACACTGAAGCTTTCTTT.